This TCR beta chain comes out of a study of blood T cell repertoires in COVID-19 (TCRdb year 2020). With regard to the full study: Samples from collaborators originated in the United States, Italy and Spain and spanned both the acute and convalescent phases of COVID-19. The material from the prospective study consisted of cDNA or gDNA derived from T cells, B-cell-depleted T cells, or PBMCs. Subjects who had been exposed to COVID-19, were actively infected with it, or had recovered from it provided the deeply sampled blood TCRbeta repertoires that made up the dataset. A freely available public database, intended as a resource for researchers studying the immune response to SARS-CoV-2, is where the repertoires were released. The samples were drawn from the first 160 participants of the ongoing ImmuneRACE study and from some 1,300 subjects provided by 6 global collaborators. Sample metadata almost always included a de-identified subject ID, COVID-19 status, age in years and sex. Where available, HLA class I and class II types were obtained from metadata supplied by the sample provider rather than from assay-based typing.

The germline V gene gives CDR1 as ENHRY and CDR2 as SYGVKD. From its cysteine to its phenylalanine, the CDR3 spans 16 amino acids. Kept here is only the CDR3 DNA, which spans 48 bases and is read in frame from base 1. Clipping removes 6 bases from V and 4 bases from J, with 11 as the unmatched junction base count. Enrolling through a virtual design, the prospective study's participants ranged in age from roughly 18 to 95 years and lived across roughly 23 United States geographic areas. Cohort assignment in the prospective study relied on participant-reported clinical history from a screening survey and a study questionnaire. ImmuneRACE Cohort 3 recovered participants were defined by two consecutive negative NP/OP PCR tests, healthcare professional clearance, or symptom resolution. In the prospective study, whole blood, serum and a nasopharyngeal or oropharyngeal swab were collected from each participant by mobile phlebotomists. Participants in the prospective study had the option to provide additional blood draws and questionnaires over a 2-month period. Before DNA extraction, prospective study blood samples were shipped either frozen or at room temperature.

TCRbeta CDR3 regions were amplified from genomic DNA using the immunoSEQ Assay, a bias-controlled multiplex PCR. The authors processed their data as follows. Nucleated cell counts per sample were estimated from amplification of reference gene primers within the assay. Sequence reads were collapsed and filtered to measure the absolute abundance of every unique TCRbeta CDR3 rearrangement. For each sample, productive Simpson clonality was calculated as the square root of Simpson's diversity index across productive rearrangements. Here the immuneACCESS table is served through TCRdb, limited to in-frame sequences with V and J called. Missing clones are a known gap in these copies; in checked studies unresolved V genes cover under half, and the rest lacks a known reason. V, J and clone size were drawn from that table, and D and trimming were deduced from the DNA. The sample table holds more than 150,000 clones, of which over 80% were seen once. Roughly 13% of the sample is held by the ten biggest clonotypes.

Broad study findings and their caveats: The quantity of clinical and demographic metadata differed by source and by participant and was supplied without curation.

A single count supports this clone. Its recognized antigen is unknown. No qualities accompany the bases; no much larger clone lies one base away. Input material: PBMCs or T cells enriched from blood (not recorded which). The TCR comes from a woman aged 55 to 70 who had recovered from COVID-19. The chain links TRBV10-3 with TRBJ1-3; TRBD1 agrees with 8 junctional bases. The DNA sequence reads TGTGCCATCAGGGAGGGGACAGGCAGAATCGGAAACACCATATATTTT. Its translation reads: CAIREGTGRIGNTIYF.